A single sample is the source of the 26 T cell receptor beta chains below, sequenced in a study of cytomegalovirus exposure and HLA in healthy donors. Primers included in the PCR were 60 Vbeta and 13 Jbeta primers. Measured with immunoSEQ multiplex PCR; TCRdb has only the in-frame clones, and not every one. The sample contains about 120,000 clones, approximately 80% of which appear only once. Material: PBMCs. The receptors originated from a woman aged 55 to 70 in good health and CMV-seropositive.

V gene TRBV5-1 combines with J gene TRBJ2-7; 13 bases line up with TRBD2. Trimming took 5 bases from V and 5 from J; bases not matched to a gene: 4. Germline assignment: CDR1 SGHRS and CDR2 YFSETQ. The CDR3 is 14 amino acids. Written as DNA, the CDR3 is TGCGCCAGCAGTTGGACTAGCGGGAGAGACGAGCAGTACTTC. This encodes CASSWTSGRDEQYF.

CDR3 DNA sequence: TGTGCCAGCAGCTTAGCGGGAGTCGGGGATGAGCAGTTCTTC. This encodes CASSLAGVGDEQFF. The V and J genes are TRBV7-3 and TRBJ2-1; 7 bases map to TRBD2. The CDR3 is made up of 14 amino acids. The germline gives CDR1 SGHTA, CDR2 FQGTGA. Trimming removed 2 bases from V and 8 bases from J; junction bases left unmatched: 6.

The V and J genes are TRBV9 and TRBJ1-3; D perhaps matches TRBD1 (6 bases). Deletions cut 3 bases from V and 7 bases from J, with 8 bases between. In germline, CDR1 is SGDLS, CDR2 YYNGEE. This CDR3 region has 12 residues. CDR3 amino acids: CASSAQGNTIYF. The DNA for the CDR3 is TGTGCCAGCAGCGCGCAGGGGAACACCATATATTTT.

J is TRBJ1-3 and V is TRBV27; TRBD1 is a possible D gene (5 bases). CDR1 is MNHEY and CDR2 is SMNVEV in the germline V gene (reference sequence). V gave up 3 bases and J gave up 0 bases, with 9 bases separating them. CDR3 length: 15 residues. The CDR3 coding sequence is TGTGCCAGCAGTTTCGACAGCCGCTCTGGAAACACCATATATTTT. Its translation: CASSFDSRSGNTIYF.

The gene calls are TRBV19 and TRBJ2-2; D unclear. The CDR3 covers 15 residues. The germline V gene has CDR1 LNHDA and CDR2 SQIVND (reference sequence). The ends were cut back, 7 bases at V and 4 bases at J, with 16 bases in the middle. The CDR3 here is CASTTRRLGTGELFF. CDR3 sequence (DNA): TGTGCCAGTACTACTCGGCGGTTGGGCACCGGGGAGCTGTTTTTT.

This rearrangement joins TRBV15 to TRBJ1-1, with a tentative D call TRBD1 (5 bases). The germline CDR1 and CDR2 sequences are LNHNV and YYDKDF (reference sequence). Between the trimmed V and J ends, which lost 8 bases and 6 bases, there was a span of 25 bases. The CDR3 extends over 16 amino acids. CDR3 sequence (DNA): TGTGCCACCCTCAAATGGCCCGGAATCCAGGGTCCTGAAGCTTTCTTT. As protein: CATLKWPGIQGPEAFF.

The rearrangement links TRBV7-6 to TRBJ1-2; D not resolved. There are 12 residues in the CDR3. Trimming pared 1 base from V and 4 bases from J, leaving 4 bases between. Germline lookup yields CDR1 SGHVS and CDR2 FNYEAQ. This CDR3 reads CASSLDGYGYTF. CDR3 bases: TGTGCCAGCAGCTTAGACGGCTATGGCTACACCTTC.

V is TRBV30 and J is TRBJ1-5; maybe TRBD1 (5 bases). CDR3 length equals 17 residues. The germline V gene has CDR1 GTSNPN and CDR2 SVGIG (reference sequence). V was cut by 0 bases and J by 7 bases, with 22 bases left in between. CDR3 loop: CAWSVGWGISGGQPQHF. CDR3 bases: TGTGCCTGGAGTGTTGGATGGGGAATCTCGGGGGGACAGCCCCAGCATTTT.

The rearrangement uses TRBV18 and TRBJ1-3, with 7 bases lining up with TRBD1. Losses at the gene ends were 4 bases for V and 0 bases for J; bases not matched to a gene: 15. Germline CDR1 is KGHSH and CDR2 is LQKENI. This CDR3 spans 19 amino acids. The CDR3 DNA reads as TGTGCCAGCTCACTGATTTATACCGGTACAGGGGACTCTGGAAACACCATATATTTT. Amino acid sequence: CASSLIYTGTGDSGNTIYF.

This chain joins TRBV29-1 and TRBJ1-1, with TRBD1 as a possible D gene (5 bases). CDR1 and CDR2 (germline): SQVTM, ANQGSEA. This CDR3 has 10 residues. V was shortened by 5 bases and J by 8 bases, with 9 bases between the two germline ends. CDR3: CSVLTDEAFF. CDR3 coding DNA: TGCAGCGTTCTGACAGACGAAGCTTTCTTT.

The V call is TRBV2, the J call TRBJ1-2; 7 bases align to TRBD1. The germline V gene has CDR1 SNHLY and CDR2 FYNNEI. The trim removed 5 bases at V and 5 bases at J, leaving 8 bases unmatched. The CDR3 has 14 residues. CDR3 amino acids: CASSQQGQGYGYTF. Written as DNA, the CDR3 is TGTGCCAGCAGTCAACAGGGGCAAGGGTATGGCTACACCTTC.

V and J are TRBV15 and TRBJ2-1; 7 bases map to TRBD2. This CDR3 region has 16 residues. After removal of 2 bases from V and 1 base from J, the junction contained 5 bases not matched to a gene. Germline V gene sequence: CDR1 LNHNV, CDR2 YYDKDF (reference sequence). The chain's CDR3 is CATSRLGRESYNEQFF. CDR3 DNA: TGTGCCACCAGCAGACTTGGGCGGGAGTCCTACAATGAGCAGTTCTTC.

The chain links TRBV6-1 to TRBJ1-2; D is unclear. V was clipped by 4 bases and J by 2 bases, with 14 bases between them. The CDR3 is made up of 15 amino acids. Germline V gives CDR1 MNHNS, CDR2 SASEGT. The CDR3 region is CASSAPEAPNYGYTF. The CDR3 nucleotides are TGTGCCAGCAGTGCCCCTGAGGCGCCAAACTATGGCTACACCTTC.

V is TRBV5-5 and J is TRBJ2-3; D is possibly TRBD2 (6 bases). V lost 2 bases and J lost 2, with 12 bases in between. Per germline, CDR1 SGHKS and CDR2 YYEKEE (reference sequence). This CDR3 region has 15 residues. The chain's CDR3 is CASSLTGRTTDTQYF. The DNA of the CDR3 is TGTGCCAGCAGCTTAACCGGGAGAACCACAGATACGCAGTATTTT.

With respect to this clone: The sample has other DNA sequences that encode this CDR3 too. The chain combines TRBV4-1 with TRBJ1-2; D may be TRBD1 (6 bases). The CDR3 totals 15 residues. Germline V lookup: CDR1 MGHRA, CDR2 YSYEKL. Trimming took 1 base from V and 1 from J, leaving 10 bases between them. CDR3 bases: TGCGCCAGCAGCCAAGCTCCCAGGGGTAACTATGGCTACACCTTC. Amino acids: CASSQAPRGNYGYTF.

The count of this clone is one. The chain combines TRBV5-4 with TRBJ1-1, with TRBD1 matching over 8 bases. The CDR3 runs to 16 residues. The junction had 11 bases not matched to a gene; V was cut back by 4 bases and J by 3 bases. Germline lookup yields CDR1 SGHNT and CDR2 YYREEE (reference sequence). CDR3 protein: CASSNGNRGGDTEAFF. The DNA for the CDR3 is TGTGCCAGCAGCAACGGGAACAGGGGGGGGGACACTGAAGCTTTCTTT.

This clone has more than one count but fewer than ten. CDR3 protein: CASSQGRELGYTF. The CDR3 DNA follows: TGCGCCAGCAGCCAGGGAAGAGAGCTCGGCTACACCTTC. The chain is built from TRBV10-1 and TRBJ1-2; TRBD1 might be the D (5 bases). V gave up 6 bases and J gave up 8 bases, with 16 bases separating them. There are 13 residues in the CDR3. The germline V gene encodes CDR1 WNHNN and CDR2 SYGVQD (reference sequence).

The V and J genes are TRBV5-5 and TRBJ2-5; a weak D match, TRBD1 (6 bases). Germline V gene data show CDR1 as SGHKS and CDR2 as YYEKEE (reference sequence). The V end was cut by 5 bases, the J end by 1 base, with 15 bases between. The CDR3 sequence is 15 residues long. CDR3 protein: CASRSSGTPQETQYF. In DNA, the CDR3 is TGTGCCAGCAGGTCATCCGGGACACCCCAAGAGACCCAGTACTTC.

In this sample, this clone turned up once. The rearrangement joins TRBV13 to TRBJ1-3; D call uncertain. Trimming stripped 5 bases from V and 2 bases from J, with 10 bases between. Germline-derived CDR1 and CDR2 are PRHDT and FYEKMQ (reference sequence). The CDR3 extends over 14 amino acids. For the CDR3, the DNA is TGTGCCAGCAGCGTCGCCACTACTGGAAACACCATATATTTT. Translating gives CASSVATTGNTIYF.

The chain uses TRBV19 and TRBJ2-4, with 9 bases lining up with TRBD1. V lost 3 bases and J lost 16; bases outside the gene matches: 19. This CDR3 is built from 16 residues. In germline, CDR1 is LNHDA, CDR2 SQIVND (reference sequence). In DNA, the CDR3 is TGTGCCAGTAGTATCGCCACCGGGACAGGGTACACGTCGTTCTACTTC. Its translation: CASSIATGTGYTSFYF.

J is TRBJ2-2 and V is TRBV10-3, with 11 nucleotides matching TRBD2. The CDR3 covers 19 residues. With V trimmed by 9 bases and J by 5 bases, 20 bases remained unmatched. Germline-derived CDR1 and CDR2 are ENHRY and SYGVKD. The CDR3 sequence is CAIGELSKLAGVGTGELFF. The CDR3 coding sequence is TGTGCCATTGGGGAACTTTCGAAACTAGCGGGAGTCGGGACCGGGGAGCTGTTTTTT.

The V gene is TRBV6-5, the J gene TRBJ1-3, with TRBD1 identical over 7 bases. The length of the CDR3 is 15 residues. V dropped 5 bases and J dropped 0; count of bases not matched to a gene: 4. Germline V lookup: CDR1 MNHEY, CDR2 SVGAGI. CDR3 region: CASSHGTASGNTIYF. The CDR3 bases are TGTGCCAGCAGTCACGGGACAGCCTCTGGAAACACCATATATTTT.

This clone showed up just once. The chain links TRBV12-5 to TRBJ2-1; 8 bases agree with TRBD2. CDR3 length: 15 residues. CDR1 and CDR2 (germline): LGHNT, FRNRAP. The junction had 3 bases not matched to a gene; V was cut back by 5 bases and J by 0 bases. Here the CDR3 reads CASGQAGVSYNEQFF. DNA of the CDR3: TGTGCTAGTGGTCAAGCGGGAGTCTCCTACAATGAGCAGTTCTTC.

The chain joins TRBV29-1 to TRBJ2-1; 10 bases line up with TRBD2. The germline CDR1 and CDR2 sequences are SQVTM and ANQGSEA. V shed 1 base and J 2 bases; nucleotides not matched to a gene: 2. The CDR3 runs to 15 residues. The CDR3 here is CSVEVGLAAYNEQFF. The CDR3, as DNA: TGCAGCGTTGAAGTCGGACTAGCGGCCTACAATGAGCAGTTCTTC.

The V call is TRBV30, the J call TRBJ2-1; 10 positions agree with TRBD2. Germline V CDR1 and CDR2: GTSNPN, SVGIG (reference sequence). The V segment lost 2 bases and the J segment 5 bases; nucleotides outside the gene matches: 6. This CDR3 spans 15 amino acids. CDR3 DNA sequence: TGTGCCTGGAGTAGCGGGAGGGCTTTCCACAATGAGCAGTTCTTC. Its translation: CAWSSGRAFHNEQFF.

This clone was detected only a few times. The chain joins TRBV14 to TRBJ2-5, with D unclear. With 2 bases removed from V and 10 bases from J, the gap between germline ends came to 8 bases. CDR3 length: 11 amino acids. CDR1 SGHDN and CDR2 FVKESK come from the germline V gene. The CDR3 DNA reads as TGTGCCAGCAGCCAACGAGAACTCCAGTACTTC. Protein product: CASSQRELQYF.